These T cell receptor beta chains were read from a single sample in a study of T cell changes during pregnancy in multiple sclerosis. The repertoire was sequenced with immunoSEQ multiplex PCR; TCRdb's copy has only in-frame clones and lacks some. Of roughly 48,000 clones in the sample, 92% were seen once. The sequenced sample was CD4+ T cells from peripheral blood mononuclear cells, obtained in the second trimester of pregnancy. These receptors were collected from a female donor in good health, enrolled as a control in a pregnancy study. Each CDR3 is given with its conserved first and last residue. A D gene is named only where the DNA matches it firmly. Size is stated for part of the rows, as once, few or many counts, or as a class when the clone is expanded.

J gene,D gene,V gene,clone size,CDR3 DNA,CDR3 protein
TRBJ2-3,.,TRBV5-1,.,TGCGCCAGCAGCTTGCAGGGTGGCACAGATACGCAGTATTTT,CASSLQGGTDTQYF
TRBJ1-5,.,TRBV2,.,TGTGCCAGCAGTGAAACAGGGAATCAGCCCCAGCATTTT,CASSETGNQPQHF
TRBJ2-6,TRBD1,TRBV14,.,TGTGCCAGCAGCCAAGACAGGGGGCGGAAGTCTGGGGCCAACGTCCTGACTTTC,CASSQDRGRKSGANVLTF
TRBJ2-7,TRBD1,TRBV30,once,TGTGCCTGGAGTCCGGGACAGGGGGGGAACGAGCAGTACTTC,CAWSPGQGGNEQYF
TRBJ1-2,.,TRBV7-2,.,TGTGCCAGCAGCACGGGTATTTATGGCTACACCTTC,CASSTGIYGYTF
TRBJ2-3,TRBD1,TRBV19,.,TGTGCCAGTAGTAAATTAGCCGGGACAGGGATTACAGATACGCAGTATTTT,CASSKLAGTGITDTQYF
TRBJ2-1,TRBD2,TRBV5-5,.,TGTGCCAGCAGCTTGGCCATCCGGGAGGGCCAGAATGAGCAGTTCTTC,CASSLAIREGQNEQFF
TRBJ2-7,.,TRBV28,.,TGTGCCACCACTGGCGGGGGCGGCGAGCAGTACTTC,CATTGGGGEQYF
TRBJ1-1,TRBD1,TRBV6-1,.,TGTGCCAGCATCACAGGGGGCGCGAGCACTGAAGCTTTCTTT,CASITGGASTEAFF
TRBJ1-2,.,TRBV7-9,.,TGTGCCAGCAGCTTTAGGGGCCCCTATGGCTACACCTTC,CASSFRGPYGYTF
TRBJ2-4,.,TRBV12-2,few,TGTGCAAGTCGCGGCTTTATCAGGGGGTTCGAGGACATTCAGTACTTC,CASRGFIRGFEDIQYF
TRBJ2-3,TRBD2,TRBV27,.,TGTGCCAGCTGCTTGCTCAGCGGGGGGTCAGATACGCAGTATTTT,CASCLLSGGSDTQYF
TRBJ2-3,TRBD2,TRBV5-1,.,TGCGCCAGCAGCAGCGGACTAGCGGGGGGGCTTGATACGCAGTATTTT,CASSSGLAGGLDTQYF
TRBJ2-3,.,TRBV28,.,TGTGCCAGCTCCAGGGACTCCCGCACAGATACGCAGTATTTT,CASSRDSRTDTQYF
TRBJ1-1,.,TRBV7-2,.,TGTGCCAGCAGCTCGACATGGAACACTGAAGCTTTCTTT,CASSSTWNTEAFF
TRBJ1-1,TRBD1,TRBV6-5,.,TGTGCCAGCAGTTCGCTAACAGGGGGCATTGAAGCTTTCTTT,CASSSLTGGIEAFF
TRBJ2-7,TRBD1,TRBV6-5,few,TGTGCCAGCAGTTACCGGGACAGGGTCCGATTC,CASSYRDRVRF
TRBJ2-5,.,TRBV7-2,once,TGTGCCAGCAGCTCCGCTGGACAGAGACAAGAGACCCAGTACTTC,CASSSAGQRQETQYF
TRBJ1-4,.,TRBV6-6,.,TGTGCCAGCAGTTCGGTAGTAAATGTGGAAAAACTGTTTTTT,CASSSVVNVEKLFF
TRBJ2-3,TRBD2,TRBV7-2,.,TGTGCCAGCAGCTTAGTTGGGAGCGGGGGTCCGTATTTT,CASSLVGSGGPYF
TRBJ1-6,.,TRBV7-8,.,TGTGCCAGCAGCTTAAAACAGGGCGTCTCACCCCTCCACTTT,CASSLKQGVSPLHF
TRBJ2-1,TRBD1,TRBV5-1,.,TGCGCCAGCAGCCCCGGACAGGGGAGCGATGAGCAGTTCTTC,CASSPGQGSDEQFF
TRBJ1-1,.,TRBV16,few,TGTGCCAGCAGCCAAGACAGGATGAACACTGAAGCTTTCTTT,CASSQDRMNTEAFF
TRBJ1-4,TRBD1,TRBV11-2,.,TGTGCCAGCAGCGTAGGACAGGGGGCGGAAAAACTGTTTTTT,CASSVGQGAEKLFF
TRBJ2-3,.,TRBV2,.,TGTGCCAGCAGCCTAAATCGGGCAGATACGCAGTATTTT,CASSLNRADTQYF
TRBJ2-1,.,TRBV7-8,.,TGTGCCAGCAGCTCCAGGTTACCTGAGCAGTTCTTC,CASSSRLPEQFF
TRBJ2-1,.,TRBV27,.,TGTGCCAGCAGTTTTTACCGGGACACCATTTCCTACAATGAGCAGTTCTTC,CASSFYRDTISYNEQFF
TRBJ2-3,.,TRBV4-3,.,TGCGCCAGCAGCCAAATAGCATCTCCCAGCACAGATACGCAGTATTTT,CASSQIASPSTDTQYF
TRBJ1-2,.,TRBV4-1,few,TGCGCCAGCAGCCCCACTCTAACAGGGCCATATGGCTACACCTTC,CASSPTLTGPYGYTF
TRBJ2-3,.,TRBV2,.,TGTGCCAGCTTTAACCCGGGGGATACGCAGTATTTT,CASFNPGDTQYF
TRBJ2-1,.,TRBV13,.,TGTGCCAGCAGCTCCTTAGCGGTCTCCTACAATGAGCAGTTCTTC,CASSSLAVSYNEQFF
TRBJ1-2,TRBD1,TRBV15,few,TGTGCCACCAGCAGGGATACGGGACAGGGCTATGGCTACACCTTC,CATSRDTGQGYGYTF
TRBJ1-1,TRBD1,TRBV28,once,TGTGCCAGCAGTTTAGGCAGGGGGCTGGCTGAAGCTTTCTTT,CASSLGRGLAEAFF